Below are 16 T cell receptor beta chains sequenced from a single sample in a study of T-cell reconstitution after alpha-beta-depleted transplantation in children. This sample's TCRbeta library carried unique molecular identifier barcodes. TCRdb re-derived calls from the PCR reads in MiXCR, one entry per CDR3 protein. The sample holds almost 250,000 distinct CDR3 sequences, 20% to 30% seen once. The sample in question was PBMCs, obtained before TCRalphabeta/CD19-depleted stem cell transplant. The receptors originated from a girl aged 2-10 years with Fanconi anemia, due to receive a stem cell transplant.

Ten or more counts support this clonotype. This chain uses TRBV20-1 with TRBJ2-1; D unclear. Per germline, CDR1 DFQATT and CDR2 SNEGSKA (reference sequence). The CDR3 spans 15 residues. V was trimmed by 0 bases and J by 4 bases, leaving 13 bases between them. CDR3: CSARDSAESYNEQFF. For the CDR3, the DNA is TGCAGTGCTAGAGATTCCGCAGAATCGTACAATGAGCAGTTCTTC.

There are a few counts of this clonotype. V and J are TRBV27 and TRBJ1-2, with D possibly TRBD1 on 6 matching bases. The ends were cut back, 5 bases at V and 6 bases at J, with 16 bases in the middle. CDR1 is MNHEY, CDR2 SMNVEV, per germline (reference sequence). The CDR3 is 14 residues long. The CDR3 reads CASSLYGTYDGYTF. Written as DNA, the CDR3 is TGTGCCAGCAGTCTCTATGGGACATACGATGGCTACACCTTC.

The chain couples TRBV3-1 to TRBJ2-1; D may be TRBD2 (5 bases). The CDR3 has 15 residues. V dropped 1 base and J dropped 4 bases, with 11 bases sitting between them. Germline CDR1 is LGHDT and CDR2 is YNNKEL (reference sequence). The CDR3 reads CASSQVEGLYNEQFF. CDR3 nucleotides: TGTGCCAGCAGCCAAGTAGAGGGCTTATACAATGAGCAGTTCTTC.

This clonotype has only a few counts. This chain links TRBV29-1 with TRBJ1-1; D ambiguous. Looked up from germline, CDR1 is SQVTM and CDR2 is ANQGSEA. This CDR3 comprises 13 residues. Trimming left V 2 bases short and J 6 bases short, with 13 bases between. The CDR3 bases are TGCAGCGTTGAAACGGAGGGCGGGCCTGAAGCTTTCTTT. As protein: CSVETEGGPEAFF.

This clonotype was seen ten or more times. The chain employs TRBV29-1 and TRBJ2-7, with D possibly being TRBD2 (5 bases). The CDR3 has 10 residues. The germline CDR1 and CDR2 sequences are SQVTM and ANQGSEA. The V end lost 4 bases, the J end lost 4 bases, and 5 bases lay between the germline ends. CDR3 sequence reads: CSVGEYEQYF. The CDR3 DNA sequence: TGCAGCGTTGGGGAGTACGAGCAGTACTTC.

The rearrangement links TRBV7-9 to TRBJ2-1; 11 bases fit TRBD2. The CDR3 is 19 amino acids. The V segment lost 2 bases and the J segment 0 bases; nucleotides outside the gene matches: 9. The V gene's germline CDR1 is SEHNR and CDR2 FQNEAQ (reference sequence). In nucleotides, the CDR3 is TGTGCCAGCAGCTTAAGGGTAGCGGGGGGGAGGAGCTCCTACAATGAGCAGTTCTTC. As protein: CASSLRVAGGRSSYNEQFF.

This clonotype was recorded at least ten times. The CDR3 here is CASSDDVSAEQFF. The CDR3 DNA reads TGTGCCAGCAGTGACGACGTGTCGGCGGAGCAGTTCTTC. This rearrangement joins TRBV6-4 to TRBJ2-1; D gene unclear. V was clipped by 2 bases and J by 10 bases, with 12 bases between them. The CDR3 is 13 residues long. The germline V gene has CDR1 MRHNA and CDR2 SNTAGT.

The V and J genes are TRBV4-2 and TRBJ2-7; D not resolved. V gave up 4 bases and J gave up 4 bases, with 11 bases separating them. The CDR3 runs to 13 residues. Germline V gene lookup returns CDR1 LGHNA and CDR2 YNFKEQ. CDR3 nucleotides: TGTGCCAGCAGCCGCGAGAAGGGTTACGAGCAGTACTTC. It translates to CASSREKGYEQYF.

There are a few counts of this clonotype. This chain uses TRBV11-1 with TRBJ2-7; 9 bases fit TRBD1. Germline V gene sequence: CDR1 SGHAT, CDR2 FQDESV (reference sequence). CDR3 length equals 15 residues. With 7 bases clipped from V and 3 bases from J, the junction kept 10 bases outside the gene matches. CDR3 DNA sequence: TGTGCCAGCACCCCGCTTCAGGGACAGGGCTACGAGCAGTACTTC. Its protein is CASTPLQGQGYEQYF.

The CDR3 DNA is TGTGCCAGCAGCTTTGGGGGAGCGAACACCGGGGAGCTGTTTTTT. It is translated as CASSFGGANTGELFF. The chain combines TRBV7-9 with TRBJ2-2; D could derive from TRBD1 or TRBD2 (5 bases each). V lost 3 bases to trimming and J lost 0 bases, with 8 bases between them. There are 15 residues in the CDR3. Germline CDR1 is SEHNR and CDR2 is FQNEAQ (reference sequence).

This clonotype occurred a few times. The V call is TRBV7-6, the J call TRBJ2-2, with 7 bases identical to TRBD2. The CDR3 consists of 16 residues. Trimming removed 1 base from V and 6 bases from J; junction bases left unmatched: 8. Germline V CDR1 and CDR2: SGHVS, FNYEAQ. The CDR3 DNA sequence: TGTGCCAGCAGCTTAGTAACGGCGGGAGCGTCCGGGGAGCTGTTTTTT. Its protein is CASSLVTAGASGELFF.

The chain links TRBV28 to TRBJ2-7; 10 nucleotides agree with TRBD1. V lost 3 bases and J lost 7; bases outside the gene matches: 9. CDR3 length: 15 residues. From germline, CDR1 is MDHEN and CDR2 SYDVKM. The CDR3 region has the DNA TGTGCCAGCAGTTTGCCAGACCGGGACAGGGGTGAGCAGTACTTC. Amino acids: CASSLPDRDRGEQYF.

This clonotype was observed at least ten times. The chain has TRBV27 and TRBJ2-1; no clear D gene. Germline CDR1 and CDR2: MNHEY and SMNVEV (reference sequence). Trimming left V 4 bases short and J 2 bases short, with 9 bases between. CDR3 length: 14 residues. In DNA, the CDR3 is TGTGCCAGCAGTTGGGCACTGCCCTACAATGAGCAGTTCTTC. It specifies CASSWALPYNEQFF.

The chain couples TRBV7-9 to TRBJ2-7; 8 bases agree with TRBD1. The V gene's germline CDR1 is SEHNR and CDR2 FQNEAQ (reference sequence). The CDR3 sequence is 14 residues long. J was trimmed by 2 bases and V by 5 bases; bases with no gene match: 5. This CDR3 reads CASSQGQAPYEQYF. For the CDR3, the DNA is TGTGCCAGCAGCCAGGGACAGGCCCCCTACGAGCAGTACTTC. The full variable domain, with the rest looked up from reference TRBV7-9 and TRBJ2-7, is DTGVSQNPRHKITKRGQNVTFRCDPISEHNRLYWYRQTLGQGPEFLTYFQNEAQLEKSRLLSDRFSAERPKGSFSTLEIQRTEQGDSAMYLCASSQGQAPYEQYFGPGTRLTVT.

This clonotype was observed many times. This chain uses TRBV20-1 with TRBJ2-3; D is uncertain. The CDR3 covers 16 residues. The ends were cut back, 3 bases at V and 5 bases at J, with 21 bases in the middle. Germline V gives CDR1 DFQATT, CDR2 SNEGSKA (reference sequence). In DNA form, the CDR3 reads TGCAGTGCTAGTCGATCGGGCCCCGGGTGGAAAGATACGCAGTATTTT. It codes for CSASRSGPGWKDTQYF.

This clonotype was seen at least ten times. CDR3 amino acids: CAISESGTSDEQYF. The CDR3 bases are TGTGCCATCAGTGAGTCGGGGACTAGCGACGAGCAGTACTTC. This chain links TRBV10-3 with TRBJ2-7; 10 bases line up with TRBD2. Losses at the gene ends were 0 bases for V and 5 bases for J; bases not matched to a gene: 1. This CDR3 has 14 residues. CDR1 ENHRY and CDR2 SYGVKD come from the germline V gene.